This is a list of T cell receptor beta chains from one sample in a study of T cell responses to AZD1222 COVID-19 vaccine. Repertoires were generated with immunoSEQ multiplex PCR, while TCRdb's copy carries only in-frame clones and drops some. The sample has 130,000 to 150,000 clones; just under 95% are singletons. Sequenced here: peripheral blood, sampled after recovery from COVID-19. The receptors were gathered from an adult who had recovered from COVID-19. The CDR3 runs from the conserved cysteine through the conserved F or W. The order of the fields is D gene, clone size, V gene, J gene, CDR3 protein, CDR3 DNA. D genes are given only for firm matches. Not every row has a clone size; where given, it reads once, few, many or a size class.

d_call: TRBD2; clone_size: .; v_call: TRBV19; j_call: TRBJ2-1; cdr3_aa: CASSETGLGPNNEQFF; cdr3_nt: TGTGCCAGTAGCGAGACGGGACTAGGTCCCAACAATGAGCAGTTCTTC
d_call: TRBD1; clone_size: few; v_call: TRBV2; j_call: TRBJ1-5; cdr3_aa: CASTGQGVQPQHF; cdr3_nt: TGTGCCAGCACCGGACAGGGGGTTCAGCCCCAGCATTTT
d_call: .; clone_size: .; v_call: TRBV2; j_call: TRBJ1-6; cdr3_aa: CASRPDNSPLHF; cdr3_nt: TGTGCCAGCAGACCAGATAATTCACCCCTCCACTTT
d_call: .; clone_size: .; v_call: TRBV10-3; j_call: TRBJ1-1; cdr3_aa: CAISESRDRTEAFF; cdr3_nt: TGTGCCATCAGTGAATCCAGGGATCGCACTGAAGCTTTCTTT
d_call: TRBD1; clone_size: .; v_call: TRBV28; j_call: TRBJ1-4; cdr3_aa: CATYRGQGEKLFF; cdr3_nt: TGTGCCACCTACAGGGGGCAGGGTGAAAAACTGTTTTTT
d_call: .; clone_size: few; v_call: TRBV9; j_call: TRBJ1-2; cdr3_aa: CASSVEDGGIGYTF; cdr3_nt: TGTGCCAGCAGCGTAGAGGACGGTGGGATAGGCTACACCTTC
d_call: .; clone_size: .; v_call: TRBV28; j_call: TRBJ1-4; cdr3_aa: CATKDGVTNEKLFF; cdr3_nt: TGTGCCACTAAGGACGGGGTCACTAATGAAAAACTGTTTTTT
d_call: .; clone_size: .; v_call: TRBV2; j_call: TRBJ1-5; cdr3_aa: CASSESDSNQPQHF; cdr3_nt: TGTGCCAGCAGTGAGTCAGATAGCAATCAGCCCCAGCATTTT
d_call: .; clone_size: once; v_call: TRBV6-5; j_call: TRBJ1-3; cdr3_aa: CASSYSYRDTGNTIYF; cdr3_nt: TGTGCCAGCAGTTACTCGTACAGGGATACGGGAAACACCATATATTTT
d_call: .; clone_size: .; v_call: TRBV7-3; j_call: TRBJ1-2; cdr3_aa: CASSLTGGGSGYTF; cdr3_nt: TGTGCCAGCAGCTTAACGGGCGGGGGATCGGGCTACACCTTC
d_call: TRBD1; clone_size: once; v_call: TRBV30; j_call: TRBJ2-1; cdr3_aa: CAWRDRGFHNEQFF; cdr3_nt: TGTGCCTGGCGGGACAGGGGGTTTCACAATGAGCAGTTCTTC
d_call: .; clone_size: .; v_call: TRBV5-1; j_call: TRBJ2-7; cdr3_aa: CASSLETGYEQYF; cdr3_nt: TGCGCCAGCAGCTTGGAAACGGGCTACGAGCAGTACTTC
d_call: .; clone_size: .; v_call: TRBV10-2; j_call: TRBJ1-5; cdr3_aa: CASTGGSNQPQHF; cdr3_nt: TGCGCCAGCACCGGGGGCAGCAATCAGCCCCAGCATTTT
d_call: TRBD2; clone_size: .; v_call: TRBV28; j_call: TRBJ2-1; cdr3_aa: CASSPLAESDNEQFF; cdr3_nt: TGTGCCAGCAGCCCCCTAGCGGAATCCGACAATGAGCAGTTCTTC
d_call: .; clone_size: once; v_call: TRBV9; j_call: TRBJ1-3; cdr3_aa: CASSATGLGNTIYF; cdr3_nt: TGTGCCAGCAGCGCGACAGGTTTGGGAAACACCATATATTTT
d_call: .; clone_size: .; v_call: TRBV7-9; j_call: TRBJ2-1; cdr3_aa: CASSPILRGSSYNEQFF; cdr3_nt: TGTGCCAGCAGCCCCATCCTCCGGGGGAGCTCCTACAATGAGCAGTTCTTC
d_call: TRBD1; clone_size: once; v_call: TRBV28; j_call: TRBJ1-5; cdr3_aa: CASSPRTGGGNQPQHF; cdr3_nt: TGTGCCAGCAGTCCCCGGACAGGGGGAGGCAATCAGCCCCAGCATTTT
d_call: TRBD2; clone_size: .; v_call: TRBV27; j_call: TRBJ2-3; cdr3_aa: CASSWREGDTQYF; cdr3_nt: TGTGCCAGCAGTTGGAGGGAGGGAGATACGCAGTATTTT
d_call: .; clone_size: .; v_call: TRBV2; j_call: TRBJ2-1; cdr3_aa: CASSEGRPNNEQFF; cdr3_nt: TGTGCCAGCAGTGAGGGACGGCCTAACAATGAGCAGTTCTTC
d_call: .; clone_size: .; v_call: TRBV19; j_call: TRBJ2-2; cdr3_aa: CASSYRGAKTGELFF; cdr3_nt: TGTGCCAGTAGTTATCGAGGGGCGAAAACCGGGGAGCTGTTTTTT
d_call: .; clone_size: .; v_call: TRBV30; j_call: TRBJ1-6; cdr3_aa: CAWSFGVSPLHF; cdr3_nt: TGTGCCTGGAGTTTTGGGGTTTCACCCCTCCACTTT
d_call: TRBD1; clone_size: .; v_call: TRBV28; j_call: TRBJ1-4; cdr3_aa: CASTVIGQGREKLFF; cdr3_nt: TGTGCCAGCACCGTCATCGGACAGGGAAGGGAAAAACTGTTTTTT
d_call: .; clone_size: .; v_call: TRBV16; j_call: TRBJ1-2; cdr3_aa: CASSQLTPRTAFYGYTF; cdr3_nt: TGTGCCAGCAGCCAATTAACCCCCCGGACAGCCTTCTATGGCTACACCTTC
d_call: .; clone_size: .; v_call: TRBV10-3; j_call: TRBJ2-5; cdr3_aa: CAISRLIGGQETQYF; cdr3_nt: TGTGCCATCAGCCGTCTCATTGGGGGGCAAGAGACCCAGTACTTC
d_call: TRBD1; clone_size: .; v_call: TRBV9; j_call: TRBJ2-1; cdr3_aa: CASSTGESSYNEQFF; cdr3_nt: TGTGCCAGCAGCACAGGGGAGAGCTCCTACAATGAGCAGTTCTTC
d_call: .; clone_size: .; v_call: TRBV28; j_call: TRBJ2-1; cdr3_aa: CASSLTNEQFF; cdr3_nt: TGTGCCAGCAGTTTGACCAATGAGCAGTTCTTC
d_call: .; clone_size: .; v_call: TRBV5-1; j_call: TRBJ2-3; cdr3_aa: CASSLGGLALTDTQYF; cdr3_nt: TGCGCCAGCAGCTTGGGGGGGCTAGCGTTAACAGATACGCAGTATTTT
d_call: .; clone_size: .; v_call: TRBV10-3; j_call: TRBJ2-7; cdr3_aa: CAIKEQPNSYEQYF; cdr3_nt: TGTGCCATCAAAGAACAACCAAACTCCTACGAGCAGTACTTC
d_call: .; clone_size: .; v_call: TRBV18; j_call: TRBJ1-1; cdr3_aa: CASSELGDSKNTEAFF; cdr3_nt: TGTGCCAGCTCAGAGTTAGGCGACAGTAAGAACACTGAAGCTTTCTTT
d_call: .; clone_size: .; v_call: TRBV24-1; j_call: TRBJ2-1; cdr3_aa: CATSEPDRYETEQFF; cdr3_nt: TGTGCCACCAGTGAACCCGACAGGTATGAGACTGAGCAGTTCTTC
d_call: TRBD2; clone_size: .; v_call: TRBV5-1; j_call: TRBJ2-3; cdr3_aa: CASSLARGLAGVAYGTDTQYF; cdr3_nt: TGCGCCAGCAGCTTGGCGAGGGGACTAGCGGGAGTCGCGTATGGCACAGATACGCAGTATTTT
d_call: .; clone_size: .; v_call: TRBV27; j_call: TRBJ2-7; cdr3_aa: CASSLKPGFWLEQYF; cdr3_nt: TGTGCCAGCAGTTTAAAGCCGGGCTTCTGGCTCGAGCAGTACTTC
d_call: .; clone_size: .; v_call: TRBV3-1/TRBV3-2; j_call: TRBJ1-4; cdr3_aa: CASSQSEKLFF; cdr3_nt: TGTGCCAGCAGCCAATCCGAAAAACTGTTTTTT
d_call: TRBD2; clone_size: once; v_call: TRBV28; j_call: TRBJ2-7; cdr3_aa: CASSPSWGGELATPYEQYF; cdr3_nt: TGTGCCAGCAGTCCCAGTTGGGGGGGTGAATTAGCGACCCCCTACGAGCAGTACTTC
d_call: TRBD2; clone_size: .; v_call: TRBV4-1; j_call: TRBJ2-3; cdr3_aa: CASSQEGYLAGRDTQYF; cdr3_nt: TGCGCCAGCAGCCAAGAAGGGTACCTAGCGGGACGGGATACGCAGTATTTT
d_call: .; clone_size: once; v_call: TRBV4-1; j_call: TRBJ1-3; cdr3_aa: CASSQLDGGDTIYF; cdr3_nt: TGCGCCAGCAGCCAATTGGACGGGGGGGACACCATATATTTT
d_call: .; clone_size: .; v_call: TRBV29-1; j_call: TRBJ2-7; cdr3_aa: CSVEDEATYEQYF; cdr3_nt: TGCAGCGTTGAAGACGAAGCAACCTACGAGCAGTACTTC
d_call: .; clone_size: .; v_call: TRBV3-1/TRBV3-2; j_call: TRBJ2-7; cdr3_aa: CASSQDNSWEQYF; cdr3_nt: TGTGCCAGCAGCCAAGATAACTCGTGGGAGCAGTACTTC
d_call: TRBD1; clone_size: .; v_call: TRBV5-5; j_call: TRBJ2-1; cdr3_aa: CASSLVGTGAYNEQFF; cdr3_nt: TGTGCCAGCAGCTTGGTCGGGACAGGGGCCTACAATGAGCAGTTCTTC
d_call: .; clone_size: .; v_call: TRBV5-6; j_call: TRBJ2-1; cdr3_aa: CASSLPGADNEQFF; cdr3_nt: TGTGCCAGCAGCCTCCCCGGGGCCGACAATGAGCAGTTCTTC
d_call: .; clone_size: .; v_call: TRBV3-1/TRBV3-2; j_call: TRBJ2-4; cdr3_aa: CASGGLRGIQYF; cdr3_nt: TGTGCCAGCGGGGGCCTCAGAGGCATTCAGTACTTC